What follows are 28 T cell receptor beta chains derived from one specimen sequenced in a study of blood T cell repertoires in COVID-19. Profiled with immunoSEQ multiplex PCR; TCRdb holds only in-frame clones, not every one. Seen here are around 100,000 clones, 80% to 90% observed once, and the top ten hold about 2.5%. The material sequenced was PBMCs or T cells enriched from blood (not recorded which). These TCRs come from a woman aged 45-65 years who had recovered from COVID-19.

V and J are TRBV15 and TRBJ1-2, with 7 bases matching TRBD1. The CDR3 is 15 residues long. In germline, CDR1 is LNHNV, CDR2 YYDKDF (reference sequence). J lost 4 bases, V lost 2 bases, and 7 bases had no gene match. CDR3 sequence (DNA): TGTGCCACCAGCAGACCGCTCCGGGACAGCTATGGCTACACCTTC. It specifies CATSRPLRDSYGYTF.

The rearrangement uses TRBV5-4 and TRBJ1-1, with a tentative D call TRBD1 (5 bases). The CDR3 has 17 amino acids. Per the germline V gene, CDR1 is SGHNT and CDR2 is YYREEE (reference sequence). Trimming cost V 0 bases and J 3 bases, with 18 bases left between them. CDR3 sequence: CASSLAIKGSTDTEAFF. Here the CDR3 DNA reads TGTGCCAGCAGCTTGGCCATCAAGGGGTCGACGGACACTGAAGCTTTCTTT.

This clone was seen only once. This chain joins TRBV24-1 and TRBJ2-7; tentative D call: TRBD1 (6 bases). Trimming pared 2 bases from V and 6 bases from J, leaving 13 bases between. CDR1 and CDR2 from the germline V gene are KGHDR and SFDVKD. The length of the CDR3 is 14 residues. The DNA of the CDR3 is TGTGCCACCAGTGATTCCGCGACAGGCGTCGAGCAGTACTTC. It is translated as CATSDSATGVEQYF.

The CDR3 bases are TGCGCCAGCAGCTACTCTGCGGCGAGCTCCTACAATGAGCAGTTCTTC. It specifies CASSYSAASSYNEQFF. V gene TRBV4-1 combines with J gene TRBJ2-1, with D unresolved. V gave up 5 bases and J gave up 0 bases, with 14 bases separating them. Germline V gives CDR1 MGHRA, CDR2 YSYEKL. The CDR3 is 16 residues long.

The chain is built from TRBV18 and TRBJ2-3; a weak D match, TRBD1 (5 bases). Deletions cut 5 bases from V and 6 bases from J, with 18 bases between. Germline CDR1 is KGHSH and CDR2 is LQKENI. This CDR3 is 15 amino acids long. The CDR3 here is CASSALGQDPDTQYF. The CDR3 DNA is TGTGCCAGCTCAGCTCTCGGACAAGACCCCGATACGCAGTATTTT. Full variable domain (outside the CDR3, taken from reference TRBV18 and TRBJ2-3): NAGVMQNPRHLVRRRGQEARLRCSPMKGHSHVYWYRQLPEEGLKFMVYLQKENIIDESGMPKERFSAEFPKEGPSILRIQQVVRGDSAAYFCASSALGQDPDTQYFGPGTRLTVL.

CDR3: CASSVRDSNEKLFF. The DNA of the CDR3 is TGTGCCAGCAGCGTCCGGGACAGCAATGAAAAACTGTTTTTT. This rearrangement joins TRBV7-8 to TRBJ1-4; 7 bases are a match to TRBD1. The trim removed 5 bases at V and 5 bases at J, leaving 5 bases unmatched. The CDR3 is 14 residues long. The germline gives CDR1 SGHVS, CDR2 FQNEAQ.

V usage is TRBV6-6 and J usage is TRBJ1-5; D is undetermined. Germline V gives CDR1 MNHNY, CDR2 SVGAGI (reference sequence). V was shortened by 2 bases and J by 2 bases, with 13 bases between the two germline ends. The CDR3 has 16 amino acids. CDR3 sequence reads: CASSYNTPQGNQPQHF. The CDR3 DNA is TGTGCCAGCAGTTACAACACACCTCAGGGCAATCAGCCCCAGCATTTT.

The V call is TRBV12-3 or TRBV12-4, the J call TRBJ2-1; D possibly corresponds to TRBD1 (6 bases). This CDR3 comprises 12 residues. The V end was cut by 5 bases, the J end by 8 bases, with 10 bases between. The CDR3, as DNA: TGTGCCAGCAGTCTACAGGGTGATGAGCAGTTCTTC. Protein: CASSLQGDEQFF.

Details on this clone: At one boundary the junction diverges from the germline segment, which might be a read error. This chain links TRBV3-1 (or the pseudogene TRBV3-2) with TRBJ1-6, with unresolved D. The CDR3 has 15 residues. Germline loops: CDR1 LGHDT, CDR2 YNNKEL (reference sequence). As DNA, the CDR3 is TGTGCCAGCAGCCAAGAAATAAGCTATAACTCACCCCTCCACTTT. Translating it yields CASSQEISYNSPLHF.

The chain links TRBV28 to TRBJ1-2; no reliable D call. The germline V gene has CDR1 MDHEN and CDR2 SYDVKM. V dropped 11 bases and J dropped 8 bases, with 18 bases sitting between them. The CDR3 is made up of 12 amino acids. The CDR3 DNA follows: TGTGCCTGCCAGACTAGTGGGAAGGGCTACACCTTC. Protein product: CACQTSGKGYTF.

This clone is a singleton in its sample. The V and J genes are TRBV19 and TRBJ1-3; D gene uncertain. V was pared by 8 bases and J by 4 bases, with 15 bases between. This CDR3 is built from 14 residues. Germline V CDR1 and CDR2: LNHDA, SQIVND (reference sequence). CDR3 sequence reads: CASHRWALGNTIYF. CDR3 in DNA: TGTGCCAGTCACCGGTGGGCCCTCGGAAACACCATATATTTT.

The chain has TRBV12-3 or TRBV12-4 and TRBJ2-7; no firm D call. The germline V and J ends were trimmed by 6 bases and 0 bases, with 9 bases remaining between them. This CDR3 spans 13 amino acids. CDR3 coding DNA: TGTGCCAGCAGCGCCCCGGGCTCCTACGAGCAGTACTTC. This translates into CASSAPGSYEQYF.

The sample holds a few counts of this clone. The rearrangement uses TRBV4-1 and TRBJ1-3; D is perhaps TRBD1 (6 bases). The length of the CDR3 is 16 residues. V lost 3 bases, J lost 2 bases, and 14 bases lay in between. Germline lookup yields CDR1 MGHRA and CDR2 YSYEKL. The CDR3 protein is CASSQGAGAAGNTIYF. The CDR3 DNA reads TGCGCCAGCAGCCAGGGGGCAGGGGCGGCTGGAAACACCATATATTTT.

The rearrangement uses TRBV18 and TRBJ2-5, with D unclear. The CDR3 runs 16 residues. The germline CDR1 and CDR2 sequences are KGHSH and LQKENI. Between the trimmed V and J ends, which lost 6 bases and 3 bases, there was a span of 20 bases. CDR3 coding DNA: TGTGCCAGCTCCCGACTTCGTATGGCTCCGAAAGAGACCCAGTACTTC. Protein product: CASSRLRMAPKETQYF.

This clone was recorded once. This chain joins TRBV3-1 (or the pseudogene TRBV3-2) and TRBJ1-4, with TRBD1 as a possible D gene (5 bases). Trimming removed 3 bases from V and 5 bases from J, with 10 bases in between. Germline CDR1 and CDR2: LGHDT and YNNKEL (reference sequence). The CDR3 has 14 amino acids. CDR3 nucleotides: TGTGCCAGCAGCCATTCGACAGTGAATGAAAAACTGTTTTTT. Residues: CASSHSTVNEKLFF.

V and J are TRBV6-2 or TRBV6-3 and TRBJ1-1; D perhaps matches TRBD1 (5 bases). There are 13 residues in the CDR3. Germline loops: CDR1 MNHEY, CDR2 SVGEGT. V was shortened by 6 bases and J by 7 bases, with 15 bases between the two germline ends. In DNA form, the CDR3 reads TGTGCCAGCAGCTCCCCGGTGGGGCTTGAAGCTTTCTTT. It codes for CASSSPVGLEAFF.

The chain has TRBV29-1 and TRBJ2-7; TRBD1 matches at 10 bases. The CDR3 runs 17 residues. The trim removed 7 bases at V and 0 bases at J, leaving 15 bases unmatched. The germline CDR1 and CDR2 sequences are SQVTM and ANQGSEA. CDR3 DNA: TGCAGCGCTACCCAATATTCCGGGACAGGGGTCTCCTACGAGCAGTACTTC. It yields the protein CSATQYSGTGVSYEQYF.

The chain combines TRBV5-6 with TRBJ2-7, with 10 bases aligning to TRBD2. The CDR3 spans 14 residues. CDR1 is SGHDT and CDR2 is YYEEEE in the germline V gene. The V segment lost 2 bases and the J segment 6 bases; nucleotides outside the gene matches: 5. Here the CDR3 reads CASSLTLAGAEQYF. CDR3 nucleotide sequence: TGTGCCAGCAGCTTAACTCTAGCGGGAGCCGAGCAGTACTTC.

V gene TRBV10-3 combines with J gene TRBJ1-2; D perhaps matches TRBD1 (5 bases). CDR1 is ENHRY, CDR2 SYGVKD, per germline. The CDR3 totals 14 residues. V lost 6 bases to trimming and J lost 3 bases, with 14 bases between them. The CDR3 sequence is CAISTQGMDYGYTF. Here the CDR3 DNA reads TGTGCCATCAGCACTCAGGGTATGGACTATGGCTACACCTTC.

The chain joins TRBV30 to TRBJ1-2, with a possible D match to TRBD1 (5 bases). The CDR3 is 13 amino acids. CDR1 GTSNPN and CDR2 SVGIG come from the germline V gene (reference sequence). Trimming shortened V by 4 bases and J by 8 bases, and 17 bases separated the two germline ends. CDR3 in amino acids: CAWITPPGLGYTF. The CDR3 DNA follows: TGTGCCTGGATTACACCCCCAGGGCTCGGCTACACCTTC.

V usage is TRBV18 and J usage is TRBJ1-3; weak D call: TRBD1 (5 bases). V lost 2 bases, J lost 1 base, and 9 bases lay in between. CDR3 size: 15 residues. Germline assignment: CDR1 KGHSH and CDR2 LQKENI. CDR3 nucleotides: TGTGCCAGCTCACCAAGGACAAAGTCTGGAAACACCATATATTTT. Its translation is CASSPRTKSGNTIYF.

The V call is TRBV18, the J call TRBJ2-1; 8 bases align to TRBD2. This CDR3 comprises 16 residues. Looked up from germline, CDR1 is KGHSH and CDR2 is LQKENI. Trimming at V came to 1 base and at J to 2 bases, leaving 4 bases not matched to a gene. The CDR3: CASSPLSGSPYNEQFF. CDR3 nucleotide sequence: TGTGCCAGCTCACCACTAAGCGGGAGCCCCTACAATGAGCAGTTCTTC.

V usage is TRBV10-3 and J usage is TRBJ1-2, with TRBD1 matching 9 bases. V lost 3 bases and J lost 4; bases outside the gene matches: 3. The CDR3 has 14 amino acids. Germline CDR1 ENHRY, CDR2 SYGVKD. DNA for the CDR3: TGTGCCATCAGTGACGGACAGGGGATCTATGGCTACACCTTC. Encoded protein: CAISDGQGIYGYTF.

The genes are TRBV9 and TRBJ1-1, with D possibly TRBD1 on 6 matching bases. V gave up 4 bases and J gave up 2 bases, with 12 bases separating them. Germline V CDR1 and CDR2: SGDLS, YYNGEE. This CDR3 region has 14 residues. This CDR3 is CASSPTGFNTEAFF. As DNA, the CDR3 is TGTGCCAGCAGCCCCACAGGGTTCAACACTGAAGCTTTCTTT.

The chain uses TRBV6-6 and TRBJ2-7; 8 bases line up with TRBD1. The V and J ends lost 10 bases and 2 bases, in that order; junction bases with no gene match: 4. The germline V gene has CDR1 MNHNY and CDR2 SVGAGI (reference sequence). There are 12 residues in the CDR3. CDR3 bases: TGTGCCACCGGACAGGGTCCCTACGAGCAGTACTTC. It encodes CATGQGPYEQYF.

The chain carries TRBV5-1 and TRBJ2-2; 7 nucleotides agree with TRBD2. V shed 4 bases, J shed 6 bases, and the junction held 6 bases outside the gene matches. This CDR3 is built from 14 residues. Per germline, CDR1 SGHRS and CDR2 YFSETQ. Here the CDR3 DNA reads TGCGCCAGCAGCGCAGTGGGAGGGCCCGGGGAGCTGTTTTTT. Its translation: CASSAVGGPGELFF.

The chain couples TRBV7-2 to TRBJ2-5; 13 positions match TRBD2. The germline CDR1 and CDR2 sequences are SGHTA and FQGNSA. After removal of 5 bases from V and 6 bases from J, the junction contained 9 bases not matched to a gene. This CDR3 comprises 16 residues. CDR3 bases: TGTGCCAGCAGCCTATCGACTAGCGGGGGGTTGAAGACCCAGTACTTC. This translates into CASSLSTSGGLKTQYF. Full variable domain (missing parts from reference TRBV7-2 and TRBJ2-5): GAGVSQSPSNKVTEKGKDVELRCDPISGHTALYWYRQSLGQGLEFLIYFQGNSAPDKSGLPSDRFSAERTGGSVSTLTIQRTQQEDSAVYLCASSLSTSGGLKTQYFGPGTRLLVL.

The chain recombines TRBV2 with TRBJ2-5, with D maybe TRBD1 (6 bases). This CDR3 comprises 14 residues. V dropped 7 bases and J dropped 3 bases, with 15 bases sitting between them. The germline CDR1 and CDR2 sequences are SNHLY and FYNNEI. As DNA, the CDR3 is TGTGCCAGCAAAGGGACACAGATAGAAGAGACCCAGTACTTC. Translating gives CASKGTQIEETQYF.